This T cell receptor beta chain originates from a study of shared clonotypes between healthy human individuals. Study conclusions and caveats: Depth was large, yet rarefaction showed that sorted-subset sequencing was incomplete. Across subsets, estimated richness was generally greater for naive than for memory populations.

The investigators split CD4+ cells into a CD45RA+ naive subset and a CD45RA-negative memory subset. CDR1 and CDR2 (germline): SEHNR, FQNEAQ (reference sequence). V trimming: 4 bases; J trimming: 6 bases; junction bases outside the gene matches: 6. The CDR3 contains 14 residues. Produced via immunoSEQ multiplex PCR; TCRdb's table is partial and in-frame only. The sample includes 1,100,000 or so clones, more than 75% of them seen just once. This clone has just a few counts. Its antigen is as yet unknown. This TCR was recovered from a man aged 18 to 30 in good health. Some clones in this sample may be carry-over from other donors' samples. What was sequenced was memory CD4+ T cells from PBMCs. Subset in this sample: CD45RA-negative fraction. The V and J genes are TRBV7-9 and TRBJ1-2; 9 bases line up with TRBD1. CDR3 region: CASSSQQGAHGYTF. The CDR3 bases are TGTGCCAGCAGCTCGCAACAGGGGGCGCATGGCTACACCTTC.